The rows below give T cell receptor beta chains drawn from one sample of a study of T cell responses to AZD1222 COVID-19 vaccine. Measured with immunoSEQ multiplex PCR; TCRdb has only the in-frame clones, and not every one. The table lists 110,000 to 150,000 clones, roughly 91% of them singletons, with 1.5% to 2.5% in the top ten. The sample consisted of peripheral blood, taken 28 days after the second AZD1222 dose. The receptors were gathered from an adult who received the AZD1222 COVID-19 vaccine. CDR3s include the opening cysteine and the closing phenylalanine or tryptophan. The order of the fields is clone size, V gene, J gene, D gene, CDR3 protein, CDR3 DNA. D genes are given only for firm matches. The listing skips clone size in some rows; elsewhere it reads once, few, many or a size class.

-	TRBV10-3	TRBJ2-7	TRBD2	CAISTPGLAGVGEQYF	TGTGCCATCAGTACGCCGGGACTAGCGGGAGTGGGCGAGCAGTACTTC
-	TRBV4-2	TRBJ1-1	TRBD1	CASSQISGGGDRPTEAFF	TGTGCCAGCAGCCAAATTTCCGGTGGAGGGGACAGGCCCACTGAAGCTTTCTTT
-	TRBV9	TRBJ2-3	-	CASSVEEDTQYF	TGTGCCAGCAGCGTAGAAGAAGATACGCAGTATTTT
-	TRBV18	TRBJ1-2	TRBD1	CASSPGRDRGIIYYTF	TGTGCCAGCTCACCGGGTCGGGACAGGGGAATAATTTACTACACCTTC
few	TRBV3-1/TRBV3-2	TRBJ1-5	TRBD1	CASSQATGTGESEPQHF	TGTGCCAGCAGCCAGGCGACCGGGACAGGGGAAAGTGAGCCCCAGCATTTT
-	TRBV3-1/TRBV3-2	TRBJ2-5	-	CASSQETPQYF	TGTGCCAGCAGCCAAGAAACTCCTCAGTACTTC
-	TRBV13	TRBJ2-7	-	CASSLGRGAPYEQYF	TGTGCCAGCAGCTTAGGCCGCGGGGCCCCCTACGAGCAGTACTTC
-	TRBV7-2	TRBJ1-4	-	CASSLSGGVEKLFF	TGTGCCAGCAGCTTATCGGGGGGAGTTGAAAAACTGTTTTTT
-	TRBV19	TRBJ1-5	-	CASSIPNSWGLLSIDGNQPQHF	TGTGCCAGTAGTATCCCCAACAGCTGGGGATTACTTAGCATAGACGGGAATCAGCCCCAGCATTTT
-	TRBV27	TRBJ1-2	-	CASSLFAGNYGYTF	TGTGCCAGCAGTTTATTTGCAGGCAACTATGGCTACACCTTC
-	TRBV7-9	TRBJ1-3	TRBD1	CASSQGQGMGNTIYF	TGTGCCAGCAGCCAGGGACAGGGCATGGGAAACACCATATATTTT
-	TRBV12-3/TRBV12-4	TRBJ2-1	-	CASSRVGNEQFF	TGTGCCAGCAGCCGAGTAGGGAATGAGCAGTTCTTC
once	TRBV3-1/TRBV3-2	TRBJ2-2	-	CASSQDEQGTGELFF	TGTGCCAGCAGCCAAGACGAACAGGGCACCGGGGAGCTGTTTTTT
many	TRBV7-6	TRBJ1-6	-	CASSLVSGAANSPLHF	TGTGCCAGCAGCTTAGTATCAGGGGCAGCGAATTCACCCCTCCACTTT
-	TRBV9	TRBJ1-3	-	CASSVDLRASSGNTIYF	TGTGCCAGCAGCGTAGATTTAAGGGCAAGCTCTGGAAACACCATATATTTT
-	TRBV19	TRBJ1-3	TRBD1	CASSKAQGPGNTIYF	TGTGCCAGTAGTAAGGCACAGGGGCCTGGAAACACCATATATTTT
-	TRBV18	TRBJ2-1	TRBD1	CASSLRDRGAGRYNEQFF	TGTGCCAGCTCACTCCGGGACAGGGGAGCCGGGAGGTACAATGAGCAGTTCTTC
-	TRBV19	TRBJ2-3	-	CASSMGRIGTDTQYF	TGTGCCAGTAGTATGGGGCGTATAGGCACAGATACGCAGTATTTT
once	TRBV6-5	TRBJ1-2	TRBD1	CASSYSGQVYGYTF	TGTGCCAGCAGTTACTCAGGACAGGTCTATGGCTACACCTTC
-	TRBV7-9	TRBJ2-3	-	CASSLGQITDTQYF	TGTGCCAGCAGCTTAGGGCAAATCACAGATACGCAGTATTTT
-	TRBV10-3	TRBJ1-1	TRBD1	CAIRAGTGVTEAFF	TGTGCCATCAGGGCCGGGACAGGGGTTACTGAAGCTTTCTTT
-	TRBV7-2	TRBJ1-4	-	CASSQREGGGEKLFF	TGTGCCAGCAGCCAAAGGGAGGGGGGAGGTGAAAAACTGTTTTTT
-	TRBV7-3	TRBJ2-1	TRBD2	CASSLQAGVTNEQFF	TGTGCCAGCAGCCTACAAGCGGGGGTCACCAATGAGCAGTTCTTC
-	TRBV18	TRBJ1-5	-	CASSPQGHNQPQHF	TGTGCCAGCTCACCACAGGGGCACAATCAGCCCCAGCATTTT
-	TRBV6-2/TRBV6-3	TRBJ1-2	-	CASSLDGYFYTF	TGTGCCAGCAGTTTAGACGGGTACTTCTACACCTTC
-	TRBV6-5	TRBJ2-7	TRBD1	CASSYSGTGATYEQYF	TGTGCCAGCAGTTACTCGGGGACAGGGGCCACCTACGAGCAGTACTTC
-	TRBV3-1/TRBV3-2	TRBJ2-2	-	CASSQVLGLPGELFF	TGTGCCAGCAGCCAGGTTTTAGGACTGCCGGGGGAGCTGTTTTTT
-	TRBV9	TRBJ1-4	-	CASSLLGQSNEKLFF	TGTGCCAGCAGCCTCCTGGGGCAGAGTAATGAAAAACTGTTTTTT
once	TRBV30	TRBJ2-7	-	CAWRRTQSSYEQYF	TGTGCCTGGAGACGGACACAGAGCTCCTACGAGCAGTACTTC
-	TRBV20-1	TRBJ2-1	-	CSASALVNNEQFF	TGCAGTGCTAGTGCACTAGTAAACAATGAGCAGTTCTTC
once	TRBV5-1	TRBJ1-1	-	CASSLAEVNRPFF	TGCGCCAGCAGCTTGGCCGAGGTAAACAGGCCTTTCTTT
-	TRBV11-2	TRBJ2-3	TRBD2	CASRKSPGLATADTQYF	TGTGCCAGCAGAAAATCCCCGGGACTAGCGACGGCAGATACGCAGTATTTT
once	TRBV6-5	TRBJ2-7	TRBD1	CASWGWGQGAPEQYF	TGTGCCAGCTGGGGCTGGGGACAGGGGGCGCCTGAGCAGTACTTC
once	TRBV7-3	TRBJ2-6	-	CASSLSPRNSGANVLTF	TGTGCCAGCAGCTTATCACCCAGGAACTCTGGGGCCAACGTCCTGACTTTC
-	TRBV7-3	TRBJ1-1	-	CASREQPNTEAFF	TGTGCCAGCAGAGAACAGCCGAACACTGAAGCTTTCTTT
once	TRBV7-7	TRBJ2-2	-	CASSFGTLLGGELFF	TGTGCCAGCAGCTTCGGGACCCTCCTGGGCGGGGAGCTGTTTTTT
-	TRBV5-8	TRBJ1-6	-	CASSLGGGNSPLHF	TGTGCCAGCAGCTTGGGGGGAGGGAATTCACCCCTCCACTTT
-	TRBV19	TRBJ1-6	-	CAGSDTFNSPLHF	TGTGCCGGTTCCGACACCTTTAATTCACCCCTCCACTTT
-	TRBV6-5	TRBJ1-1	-	CASSLQVVNTEAFF	TGTGCCAGCAGTCTACAGGTGGTGAACACTGAAGCTTTCTTT
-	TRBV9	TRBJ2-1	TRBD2	CASSVTSGNFNEQFF	TGTGCCAGCAGCGTTACTAGCGGGAATTTCAATGAGCAGTTCTTC
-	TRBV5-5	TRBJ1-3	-	CASSRVSSGNTIYF	TGTGCCAGCAGCCGGGTTAGCTCTGGAAACACCATATATTTT